These 3 T cell receptor beta chains share one sample of origin, sequenced in a study of vaccination effects on CD4 cells after COVID-19. These receptors lack a known antigen. Sequencing followed a ViraFEST assay step that expanded antigen-specific CD4+ T cells with viral peptide pools. Culturing for 9 to 10 days preceded CD4+ T cell isolation. This individual tested PCR-positive for SARS-CoV-2 infection between March and December 2020. Sequencing was performed with immunoSEQ multiplex PCR; in TCRdb, only in-frame clones are kept and a portion is missing. The sample lists 30,000 to 35,000 clones; approximately 72% were seen once. The source was CD4+ T cells from PBMCs cultured with a peptide pool, collected before COVID-19 vaccination. These receptors were taken from a human donor who had a prior SARS-CoV-2 infection.

The J gene is TRBJ2-1, the V gene TRBV2; 10 nucleotides align to TRBD2. V lost 6 bases and J lost 8; bases outside the gene matches: 7. CDR3 length: 14 residues. Germline loops: CDR1 SNHLY, CDR2 FYNNEI. CDR3 loop: CASRFLAGVYEQFF. CDR3 nucleotide sequence: TGTGCCAGCAGGTTTCTAGCGGGAGTATATGAGCAGTTCTTC. Filled out from reference TRBV2 and TRBJ2-1, the complete variable domain reads EPEVTQTPSHQVTQMGQEVILRCVPISNHLYFYWYRQILGQKVEFLVSFYNNEISEKSEIFDDQFSVERPDGSNFTLKIRSTKLEDSAMYFCASRFLAGVYEQFFGPGTRLTVL.

This clone was recorded only once. The chain combines TRBV14 with TRBJ2-6; no firm D call. The CDR3 spans 13 residues. CDR1 and CDR2 from the germline V gene are SGHDN and FVKESK. V gave up 8 bases and J gave up 0 bases, with 5 bases separating them. The CDR3 protein is CASGTSGANVLTF. The CDR3 DNA reads as TGTGCCAGCGGTACCTCTGGGGCCAACGTCCTGACTTTC.

This clone appeared once. A junction end diverges from the germline sequence, so it may reflect a read error. This sequence joins TRBV7-7 and TRBJ2-5, with D possibly TRBD2 on 5 matching bases. The CDR3 has 15 amino acids. Germline V lookup: CDR1 SSHAT, CDR2 FNYEAQ (reference sequence). The chain's CDR3 is CASSLEFRGQETQYF. The CDR3 DNA reads as TGTGCTAGCAGCTTAGAATTCCGGGGCCAAGAGACCCAGTACTTC.